This T cell receptor beta chain was retrieved from a study of blood T cell repertoires in COVID-19. Study details: Spain, Italy and the United States supplied samples that represented acute and convalescent COVID-19.

CDR1 SGHAT and CDR2 FQNNGV come from the germline V gene. Trimming removed 5 bases at V and 9 bases at J, with 9 bases between. The CDR3 has 11 amino acids. Authors' data handling: From reference gene primer amplification, estimates of nucleated cell counts were derived. Using immunoSEQ multiplex PCR, the repertoire was profiled, and TCRdb retains in-frame clones only, with some absent. That table gives V, J and clone size, and the DNA gave D and trimming. The sample lists some 110,000 clones; about 88% were seen once. The sample comprised peripheral blood. The TCR was taken from a man between 35 and 55 years old with acute or convalescent COVID-19. This chain uses TRBV11-2 with TRBJ2-3; unclear D gene. The CDR3 region has the DNA TGTGCCAGCAGCCTGCAGTACACGCAGTATTTT. It encodes CASSLQYTQYF.